This section outlines one T cell receptor (beta chain) sequence together with its context. Germline V gives CDR1 SGHVS, CDR2 FQNEAQ. J was trimmed by 6 bases and V by 6 bases; bases with no gene match: 15. The CDR3 has 17 residues. This sample stems from a study of blood T cell repertoires in COVID-19. About the study: T cells, B-cell-depleted T cells, or PBMCs provided the cDNA or gDNA that served as material.

The data were produced by immunoSEQ multiplex PCR, yet TCRdb's version contains in-frame clones alone and is incomplete. The sample contains roughly 40,000 clones, over 75% of which appear only once. The sample comprised peripheral blood. This chain uses TRBV7-8 with TRBJ2-1, with 9 bases matching TRBD1. This receptor was taken from a human donor in a cohort sampled during active COVID-19. As DNA, the CDR3 is TGTGCCAGCAGTCAGGACAATCCCGGGACAGGGTCCAATGAGCAGTTCTTC. It translates to CASSQDNPGTGSNEQFF.